One T cell receptor beta chain is described in this entry. Naive CD8 cells lacked CD45RO and underwent positive selection for CCR7, leaving out terminally differentiated effector memory CD45RA+ cells. Generated by immunoSEQ multiplex PCR, the TCRdb table keeps only in-frame clones and is missing some. The data contain about 2 million clones, approximately 94% of them singletons. These data belong to a study of shared clonotypes between healthy human individuals. The CDR3 length is 14 residues. Trimming cost V 0 bases and J 4 bases, with 9 bases left between them. Germline V gene data show CDR1 as LGHNA and CDR2 as YSLEER.

Sequenced: naive CD8+ T cells sorted from blood. This sequence joins TRBV4-3 and TRBJ1-2; no clear D gene. The origin of this receptor is a man between 18 and 35 years old in good health. CDR3 coding DNA: TGCGCCAGCAGCCAAGACATGGGGTTCTATGGCTACACCTTC. It encodes CASSQDMGFYGYTF.